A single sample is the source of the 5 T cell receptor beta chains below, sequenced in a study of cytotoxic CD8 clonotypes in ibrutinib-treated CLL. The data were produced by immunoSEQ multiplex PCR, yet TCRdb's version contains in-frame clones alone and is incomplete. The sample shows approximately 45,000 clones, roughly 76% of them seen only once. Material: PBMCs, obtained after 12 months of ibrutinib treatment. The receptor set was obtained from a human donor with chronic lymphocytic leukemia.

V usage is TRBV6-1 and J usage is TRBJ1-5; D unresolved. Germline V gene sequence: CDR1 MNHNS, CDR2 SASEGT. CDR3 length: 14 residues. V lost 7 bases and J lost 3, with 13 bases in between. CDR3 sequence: CASTLSGDNQPQHF. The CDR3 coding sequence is TGTGCCAGCACCCTCTCCGGAGACAATCAGCCCCAGCATTTT.

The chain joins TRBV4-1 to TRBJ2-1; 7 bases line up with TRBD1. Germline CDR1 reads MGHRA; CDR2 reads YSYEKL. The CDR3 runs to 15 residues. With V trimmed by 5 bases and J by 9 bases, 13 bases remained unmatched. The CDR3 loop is CASSARTGFLGEQFF. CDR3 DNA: TGCGCCAGCAGCGCCAGGACAGGTTTTCTTGGTGAGCAGTTCTTC.

The CDR3 protein is CASSLGPGSYGYTF. CDR3 sequence (DNA): TGTGCCAGCAGCCTCGGGCCTGGGAGCTATGGCTACACCTTC. This rearrangement joins TRBV11-2 to TRBJ1-2; D call uncertain. Germline CDR1 reads SGHAT; CDR2 reads FQNNGV. This CDR3 spans 14 amino acids. V shed 5 bases and J shed 4 bases, with 14 bases lying between them. Drawing the rest from reference TRBV11-2 and TRBJ1-2, the complete variable domain is EAGVAQSPRYKIIEKRQSVAFWCNPISGHATLYWYQQILGQGPKLLIQFQNNGVVDDSQLPKDRFSAERLKGVDSTLKIQPAKLEDSAVYLCASSLGPGSYGYTFGSGTRLTVV.

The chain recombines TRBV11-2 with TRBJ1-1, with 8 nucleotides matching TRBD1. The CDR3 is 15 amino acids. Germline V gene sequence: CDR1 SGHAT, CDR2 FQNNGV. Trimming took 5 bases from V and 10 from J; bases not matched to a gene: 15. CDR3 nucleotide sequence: TGTGCCAGCAGCGGGACGGGGCGGCAGGGGGCTCGAGCTTTCTTT. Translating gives CASSGTGRQGARAFF.

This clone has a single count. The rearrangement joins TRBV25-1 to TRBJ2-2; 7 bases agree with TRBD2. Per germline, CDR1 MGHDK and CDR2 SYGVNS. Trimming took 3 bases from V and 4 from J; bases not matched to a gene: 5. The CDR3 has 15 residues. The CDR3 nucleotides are TGTGCCAGCAGTGACAGGGCGGGGGTCACCGGGGAGCTGTTTTTT. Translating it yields CASSDRAGVTGELFF.